This TCR beta chain was captured in a study of metastatic and nonmetastatic thyroid tumors. For the study at large: Repertoires were compared across blood and tumor or nodule tissue from malignant and benign thyroid patients. Study conclusions and caveats: Malignant thyroid tumors reportedly had TCR beta diversity that was significantly higher than in benign nodules, in blood and tumor.

Authors' analysis steps: Built for papillary thyroid cancer, a distant-metastasis classifier drew on CDR3 differences across clinicopathological groups. TCRdb re-clonotyped the PCR reads through MiXCR. TCRdb, not the authors, supplied the V and J calls. The data hold about 4,400 clones, with around 32% observed a single time. V gave up 1 base and J gave up 7 bases, with 22 bases separating them. The CDR3 covers 16 residues. Germline CDR1 and CDR2: DFQATT and SNEGSKA (reference sequence). With respect to this clone: Antigen specificity is unknown.

Each patient went into thyroid surgery without having received any treatment. The chain combines TRBV20-1 with TRBJ1-2; D remains unclear. The specimen sequenced was adjacent normal tissue. This TCR was sampled from a male donor with papillary thyroid cancer or a benign thyroid nodule (not recorded which). Some clones in this sample may be carry-over from other donors' samples. CDR3 protein: CSARGARKVGFSGYTF. For the CDR3, the DNA is TGCAGTGCTAGAGGGGCTCGGAAAGTAGGTTTTAGTGGCTACACCTTC.